This is a list of T cell receptor beta chains from one sample in a study of T cells in Graves' hyperthyroidism and ophthalmopathy. Each CDR3 protein gets one entry after TCRdb re-called the multiplex PCR reads with MiXCR. This table has about 300,000 distinct CDR3 sequences, approximately 19% appearing once. Sequenced sample: blood. These receptor sequences come from a man between 50 and 59 years old with Graves' ophthalmopathy. Both conserved end residues are part of each CDR3. A D gene is named only where the DNA matches it firmly. Part of the rows lack a size; the others show once, few, many or a class for expanded clones.

>TRBV6-2/TRBV6-3|TRBJ2-4|NA|NA
TGTGCCAGCAGTTACCGCCGGGGAGACATTCAGTACTTC
CASSYRRGDIQYF
>TRBV20-1|TRBJ2-1|many|TRBD1
TGCAGTGCTAGTATCGGGGACAGGGCTACCGATGAGCAGTTCTTC
CSASIGDRATDEQFF
>TRBV10-3|TRBJ1-2|NA|NA
TGTACCATCAGTGGGGATAACTATGGCTACACCTTC
CTISGDNYGYTF
>TRBV15|TRBJ2-5|NA|TRBD2
TGTGCCACCAGCAGAGGGGCGGGAGGCATCCAAGAGACCCAGTACTTC
CATSRGAGGIQETQYF
>TRBV24-1|TRBJ2-4|few|NA
TGTGCCACCAGTGATTTAGGAAACATTCAGTACTTC
CATSDLGNIQYF
>TRBV3-1|TRBJ2-7|many|TRBD1
TGTGCCAGCAGCCAGGACCAGGGGGCGACGGGGGAGCAGTACTTC
CASSQDQGATGEQYF
>TRBV30|TRBJ2-3|NA|TRBD2
TGTGCCTGGATTCAACTAGCGGGAGTAGGAGATACGCAGTATTTT
CAWIQLAGVGDTQYF
>TRBV20-1|TRBJ2-3|NA|TRBD1
TGCAGTGCTTCCGGGACAGGGTTCACAGATACGCAGTATTTT
CSASGTGFTDTQYF
>TRBV5-8|TRBJ1-2|NA|TRBD1
TGTGCCAGCAGTTCTACCCGGGACAGGGATAACACCTTC
CASSSTRDRDNTF
>TRBV10-3|TRBJ2-5|NA|NA
TGTGCCATCCGGGGACCTCAAGAGACCCAGTACTTC
CAIRGPQETQYF
>TRBV6-5|TRBJ1-4|NA|NA
TGTGCCAGCAGTTACCGGCAGGGAAGCACAACTAATGAAAAACTGTTTTTT
CASSYRQGSTTNEKLFF